This T cell receptor (beta chain) was captured in a study of T cell responses to AZD1222 COVID-19 vaccine listed by TCRdb under 2021. General notes on the study: AZD1222 recipients given second doses at about 4 weeks or at about 12 weeks were pooled, since spike-specific TCR depth and breadth were not found to differ between the two schedules. A total of roughly 240 trial participants underwent TCR sequencing, of whom 207 received two doses of AZD1222 and some 26 received two doses of the MenACWY control vaccine. Trial participants were enrolled by age into subgroups of 18-55, 56-69 and 70-plus years, and around 140, 26 and 57 TCR-sequenced participants, respectively, were included in these subgroups.

The CDR3 regions of human TCRbeta chains were analyzed by immunosequencing. The authors' analysis ran thus. Repertoire TCRs were matched against a reference library of SARS-CoV-2-specific TCRs generated with the MIRA antigen-specificity platform. Breadth was defined as the fraction of unique TCRs that were SARS-CoV-2-associated, and depth was defined as the fraction of total T cells that were SARS-CoV-2-associated. Using the MIRA data, each spike-specific TCR was mapped to the spike region that the TCR reacts to and placed in a CD4 or CD8 class. Log10-transformed breadth and depth values were compared by one-way ANOVA with Sidak's multiple comparisons tests. The clones in this table, taken by TCRdb from immuneACCESS, are in-frame only. Not every clone is retained; where verified, under half of the shortfall comes from an unresolved V gene, and the cause of the rest is unknown. For V, J and clone size, that table is used; D and trimming come from the DNA. The sample table lists about 180,000 clones, approximately 90% of them with a count of one. The ten largest make up about 1.6% of the sample.

What the authors observed across the whole study: After two AZD1222 doses, both the breadth and the depth of spike-specific TCRs were significantly higher than at day 0 and than in MenACWY recipients. The vaccine-associated CD4 TCRs covered the entire spike protein, and the dominant responses fell in regions 160-218 and 743-854. Participants were mostly white British, with more females than males. The authors suggested clonal diversity may have been underestimated. Because no day 14 peak-response samples were available, the repertoires could be characterized only after the peak T cell response. Reportedly, close to half of the unique spike-specific TCRs recognized epitopes lying outside the regions that are mutated in the B.1.351 and B.1.1.7 variants. Conclusions about previously exposed vaccinees are limited because only six or seven AZD1222 recipients were SARS-CoV-2 seropositive at baseline. In the small 56-69-year group, the increase in depth fell short of significance, most likely because of low power.

In regard to this clone: What antigen it recognizes has not been identified. Base qualities are not provided; no much larger clone lies one nucleotide away.

Taken from cysteine to phenylalanine, the CDR3 has 15 residues. Only the CDR3 part of the read is kept: 45 bases, read in frame from the first base. V trim: 4 bases; J trim: 5 bases; unmatched bases: 8. The CDR1 and CDR2 encoded by the germline V gene (reference sequence) are MNHEY and SMNVEV. The time point label here, explained by the study, means: baseline before first vaccination. Vaccinee samples came from UK trials COV001 and COV002, including a single-blind randomized controlled phase 2/3 trial of AZD1222 (ChAdOx1 nCoV-19) in healthy adults. For TCRbeta chain sequencing, PBMC samples from trial participants were taken at day 0 and at day 28 after the second dose.

Specimen: peripheral blood, collected on day 0 of AZD1222 vaccination. This clonotype originated in an adult in good health. The chain links TRBV27 with TRBJ2-1, with TRBD1 matching 7 junction bases. The CDR3 protein: CASSSIDRVDNEQFF. The DNA is TGTGCCAGCAGTTCAATAGACAGGGTGGACAATGAGCAGTTCTTC.